A single sample gave rise to the 23 T cell receptor beta chains below, sequenced in a study of shared clonotypes between healthy human individuals (TCRdb year 2020). Libraries were constructed by the immunoSEQ multiplex PCR assay. The clones in this table, taken by TCRdb from immuneACCESS, are in-frame only. Not every clone is retained; where verified, under half of the shortfall comes from an unresolved V gene, and the cause of the rest is unknown. The sample records about 490,000 clones, less than 80% of which are singletons. The ten largest make up roughly 12% of the sample. Sequencing was performed on PBMCs. The source of these receptors is a woman between 40 and 55 years old in good health. Some clones in this sample may be carry-over from other donors' samples.

This sequence joins TRBV7-8 and TRBJ1-1; TRBD1 matches at 8 bases. Trimming at V came to 5 bases and at J to 0 bases, leaving 5 bases not matched to a gene. The germline V gene has CDR1 SGHVS and CDR2 FQNEAQ. The CDR3 totals 15 residues. The CDR3 protein is CASSTQGALNTEAFF. In DNA, the CDR3 is TGTGCCAGCAGCACGCAGGGGGCCCTGAACACTGAAGCTTTCTTT.

The chain joins TRBV5-1 to TRBJ2-3, with 8 bases aligning to TRBD2. The V gene's germline CDR1 is SGHRS and CDR2 YFSETQ. The CDR3 consists of 16 residues. The trim removed 2 bases at V and 0 bases at J, leaving 5 bases unmatched. The CDR3 is CASSLYSGASTDTQYF. In nucleotides, the CDR3 is TGCGCCAGCAGCTTATATAGCGGGGCCAGCACAGATACGCAGTATTTT.

The chain has TRBV20-1 and TRBJ2-1, with D perhaps assigned TRBD1 or TRBD2 (5 bases each). Between the trimmed V and J ends, which lost 1 base and 10 bases, there was a span of 8 bases. The V gene's germline CDR1 is DFQATT and CDR2 SNEGSKA (reference sequence). CDR3 length equals 11 residues. In nucleotides, the CDR3 is TGCAGTGCTAGAGGATGGGGGGAGCAGTTCTTC. This translates into CSARGWGEQFF.

The chain has TRBV28 and TRBJ1-1; D unresolved. The CDR3 spans 14 residues. Per the germline V gene, CDR1 is MDHEN and CDR2 is SYDVKM. Trimming cost V 3 bases and J 1 base, with 9 bases left between them. The CDR3 region is CASSLVRQNTEAFF. The CDR3 nucleotides read TGTGCCAGCAGTTTGGTCCGGCAGAACACTGAAGCTTTCTTT.

The chain employs TRBV18 and TRBJ2-7; D possibly uses TRBD1 or TRBD2 (7 bases each). Germline CDR1 reads KGHSH; CDR2 reads LQKENI. Trimming took off 6 bases at V and 7 bases at J, with 19 bases between the two ends. This CDR3 spans 14 amino acids. CDR3 DNA sequence: TGTGCCAGCTCCCCGCAGGGGGGGCTGGTAGAGCAGTACTTC. It translates to CASSPQGGLVEQYF.

This clone occurred a few times. J is TRBJ2-4 and V is TRBV4-1; D is possibly TRBD1 (6 bases). The CDR3 loop spans 16 amino acids. V dropped 2 bases and J dropped 0 bases, with 11 bases sitting between them. Germline CDR1 MGHRA, CDR2 YSYEKL. CDR3 sequence reads: CASSQPGTLAKNIQYF. In DNA form, the CDR3 reads TGCGCCAGCAGCCAACCCGGGACATTAGCCAAAAACATTCAGTACTTC.

The gene calls are TRBV28 and TRBJ2-5; D ambiguous. The CDR3 totals 14 residues. Germline loops: CDR1 MDHEN, CDR2 SYDVKM. V lost 5 bases and J lost 0, with 10 bases in between. CDR3 coding DNA: TGTGCCAGCAGTCTAGGGATACACCAAGAGACCCAGTACTTC. Encoded protein: CASSLGIHQETQYF.

V usage is TRBV9 and J usage is TRBJ2-4; maybe TRBD2 (7 bases). This CDR3 contains 18 residues. Trimming pared 0 bases from V and 3 bases from J, leaving 19 bases between. Germline V gene sequence: CDR1 SGDLS, CDR2 YYNGEE. In DNA, the CDR3 is TGTGCCAGCAGCGTAGACCCTTGGACTAGAGGGGGCAAAAACATTCAGTACTTC. Translation gives CASSVDPWTRGGKNIQYF.

The V and J genes are TRBV6-6 and TRBJ2-5; D possibly corresponds to TRBD2 (6 bases). CDR3 length equals 12 residues. Germline CDR1 is MNHNY and CDR2 is SVGAGI (reference sequence). Between the trimmed V and J ends, which lost 5 bases and 5 bases, there was a span of 9 bases. This CDR3 reads CASSAGRETQYF. DNA for the CDR3: TGTGCCAGCAGTGCAGGGAGGGAGACCCAGTACTTC.

The chain links TRBV28 to TRBJ1-4; 8 bases map to TRBD1. The CDR3 runs to 14 residues. The junction had 5 bases not matched to a gene; V was cut back by 6 bases and J by 5 bases. Germline V gene lookup returns CDR1 MDHEN and CDR2 SYDVKM. The CDR3: CASSLTGENEKLFF. Written as DNA, the CDR3 is TGTGCCAGCAGCCTGACAGGGGAGAATGAAAAACTGTTTTTT.

V gene TRBV15 combines with J gene TRBJ2-7; D is ambiguous. This CDR3 has 13 residues. Germline loops: CDR1 LNHNV, CDR2 YYDKDF (reference sequence). The V end lost 0 bases, the J end lost 2 bases, and 5 bases lay between the germline ends. CDR3 amino acids: CATSRDLPYEQYF. The CDR3, as DNA: TGTGCCACCAGCAGAGACCTCCCCTACGAGCAGTACTTC.

V usage is TRBV11-2 and J usage is TRBJ2-3; D not resolved. This CDR3 is built from 15 residues. V lost 1 base to trimming and J lost 3 bases, with 11 bases between them. Germline values: CDR1 SGHAT, CDR2 FQNNGV. CDR3 nucleotide sequence: TGTGCCAGCAGCTTAGGGAGCCCGAGGACAGATACGCAGTATTTT. Translation: CASSLGSPRTDTQYF. The full variable domain, with the rest looked up from reference TRBV11-2 and TRBJ2-3, is EAGVAQSPRYKIIEKRQSVAFWCNPISGHATLYWYQQILGQGPKLLIQFQNNGVVDDSQLPKDRFSAERLKGVDSTLKIQPAKLEDSAVYLCASSLGSPRTDTQYFGPGTRLTVL.

The J gene is TRBJ2-1, the V gene TRBV9; D is uncertain. CDR1 and CDR2 from the germline V gene are SGDLS and YYNGEE. The CDR3 is 14 residues long. Trimming removed 2 bases at V and 0 bases at J, with 6 bases between. Here the CDR3 reads CASSVSTSYNEQFF. The CDR3 coding sequence is TGTGCCAGCAGCGTCTCTACCTCCTACAATGAGCAGTTCTTC.

This sequence joins TRBV7-6 and TRBJ1-1; possibly TRBD1 for D (5 bases). Trimming left V 6 bases short and J 8 bases short, with 13 bases between. The CDR3 loop spans 12 amino acids. CDR1 SGHVS and CDR2 FNYEAQ come from the germline V gene. The CDR3 DNA reads as TGTGCCAGCAGTTCGCCCGGGACCGAAGCTTTCTTT. It encodes CASSSPGTEAFF.

The V call is TRBV5-1, the J call TRBJ2-7; D unclear. This CDR3 is built from 13 residues. V lost 7 bases to trimming and J lost 3 bases, with 14 bases between them. Per the germline V gene, CDR1 is SGHRS and CDR2 is YFSETQ. CDR3: CASRSEIGYEQYF. The CDR3 nucleotides read TGCGCCAGCCGGTCGGAGATAGGCTACGAGCAGTACTTC.

J is TRBJ1-1 and V is TRBV29-1; a possible D gene is TRBD1 (5 bases). V was pared by 5 bases and J by 8 bases, with 12 bases between. Germline CDR1 SQVTM, CDR2 ANQGSEA. The CDR3 extends over 11 amino acids. Here the CDR3 reads CSVQVGQEAFF. Written as DNA, the CDR3 is TGCAGCGTTCAGGTGGGGCAAGAAGCTTTCTTT.

The chain joins TRBV27 to TRBJ1-4; 7 positions agree with TRBD1. V gave up 2 bases and J gave up 13 bases; unmatched junction bases: 7. The CDR3 runs 13 residues. Germline CDR1 and CDR2: MNHEY and SMNVEV (reference sequence). CDR3 sequence: CASSLTPRTGLFF. CDR3 nucleotides: TGTGCCAGCAGTTTAACACCCCGGACAGGACTGTTTTTT.

The chain recombines TRBV4-3 with TRBJ2-7; TRBD1 matches at 7 bases. CDR3 length: 16 amino acids. Germline values: CDR1 LGHNA, CDR2 YSLEER. Trimming removed 0 bases from V and 6 bases from J; junction bases left unmatched: 11. In DNA form, the CDR3 reads TGCGCCAGCAGCCAAGAATGGAAACAGGGGTCGCGCGAGCAGTACTTC. Residues: CASSQEWKQGSREQYF.

The chain carries TRBV30 and TRBJ2-1; D unresolved. The CDR3 loop spans 10 amino acids. The V gene's germline CDR1 is GTSNPN and CDR2 SVGIG (reference sequence). V dropped 3 bases and J dropped 15 bases, with 12 bases sitting between them. In DNA, the CDR3 is TGTGCCTGGAGCGCAAAGTTAGTGTTCTTC. This translates into CAWSAKLVFF.

A note on this clone: This CDR3 is also generated by other DNA sequences in the sample. This chain connects TRBV29-1 to TRBJ2-2; D may be TRBD2 (5 bases). The V gene lost 3 bases and the J gene lost 7 bases, with 15 bases spanning the gap. CDR1 is SQVTM and CDR2 is ANQGSEA in the germline V gene. This CDR3 has 14 amino acids. Here the CDR3 DNA reads TGCAGCGTTGACCTATCGGGGATTGGCGGGGAGCTGTTTTTT. The encoded protein is CSVDLSGIGGELFF.

J is TRBJ2-7 and V is TRBV30; TRBD2 matches 10 bases. In germline, CDR1 is GTSNPN, CDR2 SVGIG (reference sequence). This CDR3 has 14 residues. Germline trimming cut 2 bases from V and 3 bases from J; bases unmatched to any gene: 4. The DNA for the CDR3 is TGTGCCTGGAGTCCACTAGCGGGGATCTACGAGCAGTACTTC. Its translation is CAWSPLAGIYEQYF.

The chain is built from TRBV11-2 and TRBJ2-7, with 10 bases lining up with TRBD2. CDR1 SGHAT and CDR2 FQNNGV come from the germline V gene. The CDR3 totals 17 residues. Germline trimming cut 0 bases from V and 4 bases from J; bases unmatched to any gene: 9. This CDR3 is CASSLEPLAGLRYEQYF. The CDR3 coding sequence is TGTGCCAGCAGCTTAGAGCCACTAGCGGGATTGCGGTACGAGCAGTACTTC.

The CDR3 loop is CASSGSGSAYNEQFF. In DNA, the CDR3 is TGCGCCAGCAGCGGATCCGGGAGTGCCTACAATGAGCAGTTCTTC. The chain links TRBV5-1 to TRBJ2-1, with TRBD2 as a possible D gene (6 bases). V was pared by 4 bases and J by 2 bases, with 13 bases between. The germline V gene encodes CDR1 SGHRS and CDR2 YFSETQ. The CDR3 is 15 residues long.